Below, 18 T cell receptor beta chains from the same sample are listed, as sequenced in a study of type 1 regulatory T cells. Whole-study findings and limits: Compared with non-Tr1 cells, Tr1 cells showed a narrower TCR repertoire.

These receptors lack a known antigen. Using its own MiXCR run on the reads, TCRdb lists one record per CDR3 protein. The table has under 75,000 distinct CDR3 sequences, less than 25% seen once. The sequencing sample was made of cultured type 1 regulatory T (Tr1) cells, either the whole culture or a sorted fraction (not recorded which). The receptor set was obtained from a human donor in good health.

In this sample, this clonotype turned up a few times. The chain recombines TRBV7-9 with TRBJ2-1; 7 bases line up with TRBD2. With 1 base clipped from V and 8 bases from J, the junction kept 5 bases outside the gene matches. Germline CDR1 reads SEHNR; CDR2 reads FQNEAQ (reference sequence). CDR3 length: 14 residues. The CDR3 DNA is TGTGCCAGCAGCTTAGGCGGGAGTGTCGATGAGCAGTTCTTC. Its protein product is CASSLGGSVDEQFF.

This clonotype was seen a few times. The chain carries TRBV2 and TRBJ1-2; 8 bases map to TRBD1. This CDR3 is built from 14 residues. With 4 bases clipped from V and 7 bases from J, the junction kept 8 bases outside the gene matches. CDR1 and CDR2 from the germline V gene are SNHLY and FYNNEI. The CDR3 DNA follows: TGTGCCAGCAGTGGGTTGCAGGGGGCTGTTGGCTACACCTTC. Translated, it gives CASSGLQGAVGYTF.

This clonotype occurred many times. V is TRBV5-1 and J is TRBJ1-2; TRBD1 agrees at 7 bases. The germline CDR1 and CDR2 sequences are SGHRS and YFSETQ. This CDR3 has 14 amino acids. Trimming cost V 4 bases and J 8 bases; bases outside gene matches: 11. This chain's CDR3 is CASSDTRQGWGYTF. The CDR3 DNA reads TGCGCCAGCAGCGACACCCGACAGGGCTGGGGCTACACCTTC.

This clonotype was counted only a few times. The rearrangement uses TRBV12-3 or TRBV12-4 and TRBJ2-7; a possible D gene is TRBD2 (6 bases). Deletions cut 7 bases from V and 0 bases from J, with 7 bases between. The CDR3 is made up of 12 amino acids. The CDR3 DNA sequence: TGTGCCAGCACCGGGAGCTCCTACGAGCAGTACTTC. Protein: CASTGSSYEQYF.

The chain joins TRBV9 to TRBJ2-2; maybe TRBD1 (6 bases). The CDR3 is 14 residues long. V was shortened by 1 base and J by 4 bases, with 8 bases between the two germline ends. CDR1 is SGDLS, CDR2 YYNGEE, per germline. CDR3 sequence: CASSVTGSTGELFF. DNA of the CDR3: TGTGCCAGCAGCGTAACAGGGAGCACCGGGGAGCTGTTTTTT. Complete variable domain (other parts from reference TRBV9 and TRBJ2-2): DSGVTQTPKHLITATGQRVTLRCSPRSGDLSVYWYQQSLDQGLQFLIQYYNGEERAKGNILERFSAQQFPDLHSELNLSSLELGDSALYFCASSVTGSTGELFFGEGSRLTVL.

This clonotype has more than one count but fewer than ten. This chain connects TRBV5-1 to TRBJ2-1; possibly TRBD2 for D (5 bases). Germline values: CDR1 SGHRS, CDR2 YFSETQ. The V end was cut by 1 base, the J end by 6 bases, with 8 bases between. This CDR3 contains 13 residues. CDR3 loop: CASSLSRVNEQFF. The CDR3 DNA is TGCGCCAGCAGCTTGTCGCGGGTCAATGAGCAGTTCTTC.

The CDR3 sequence: CASSLTWLSEQFF. The CDR3 coding sequence is TGTGCCAGCAGCCTCACCTGGCTTTCTGAGCAGTTCTTC. The J gene is TRBJ2-1, the V gene TRBV9, with D uncertain. V lost 4 bases and J 9 bases, leaving 14 bases between the germline ends. Looked up from germline, CDR1 is SGDLS and CDR2 is YYNGEE. This CDR3 is built from 13 residues.

This chain connects TRBV7-3 to TRBJ2-7, with 10 bases fitting TRBD1. Germline values: CDR1 SGHTA, CDR2 FQGTGA. CDR3 length equals 15 residues. The V segment lost 2 bases and the J segment 4 bases; nucleotides outside the gene matches: 5. The CDR3 is CASSLSGQGLYEQYF. CDR3 bases: TGTGCCAGCAGCTTATCGGGACAGGGGCTATACGAGCAGTACTTC.

The table lists this clonotype with a few counts. V is TRBV7-8 and J is TRBJ2-3; D remains unclear. From germline, CDR1 is SGHVS and CDR2 FQNEAQ. Trimming removed 8 bases from V and 6 bases from J, with 21 bases in between. This CDR3 has 15 residues. CDR3 bases: TGTGCCAGCTCCGACGGAATGGCCACATGGGATACGCAGTATTTT. Translated, it gives CASSDGMATWDTQYF.

This clonotype was seen only a few times. The chain links TRBV2 to TRBJ2-7; TRBD1 might be the D (6 bases). The V gene's germline CDR1 is SNHLY and CDR2 FYNNEI. V lost 4 bases and J lost 8, with 18 bases in between. CDR3 length equals 14 residues. The CDR3 sequence: CASSVSGVMSQQYF. The CDR3 DNA follows: TGTGCCAGCAGTGTCTCAGGGGTCATGAGCCAGCAGTACTTC.

This clonotype showed up just a few times. This chain connects TRBV30 to TRBJ1-4; the match to TRBD1 covers 7 bases. V gave up 4 bases and J gave up 0 bases; unmatched junction bases: 8. The length of the CDR3 is 16 residues. Looked up from germline, CDR1 is GTSNPN and CDR2 is SVGIG (reference sequence). The DNA of the CDR3 is TGTGCCTGGAAAAATCCCGGGACAGCAACTAATGAAAAACTGTTTTTT. Protein: CAWKNPGTATNEKLFF.

J is TRBJ2-2 and V is TRBV18; unclear D gene. Germline V CDR1 and CDR2: KGHSH, LQKENI. Trimming shortened V by 8 bases and J by 6 bases, and 13 bases separated the two germline ends. The CDR3 runs 13 residues. CDR3 residues: CASHQIIAGELFF. The CDR3 DNA follows: TGTGCCAGCCACCAAATAATAGCCGGGGAGCTGTTTTTT.

The V and J genes are TRBV5-6 and TRBJ1-2; D unclear. Per the germline V gene, CDR1 is SGHDT and CDR2 is YYEEEE. CDR3 length: 11 amino acids. Trimming took off 6 bases at V and 5 bases at J, with 8 bases between the two ends. The DNA for the CDR3 is TGTGCCAGCACTTACCTTTATGGCTACACCTTC. It yields the protein CASTYLYGYTF.

This clonotype has ten or more counts. CDR3 in amino acids: CASSLTSAGGEQFF. CDR3 coding DNA: TGTGCCAGCAGCTTAACGTCGGCCGGCGGCGAGCAGTTCTTC. V gene TRBV7-3 combines with J gene TRBJ2-1; D is ambiguous. V was clipped by 0 bases and J by 10 bases, with 13 bases between them. The length of the CDR3 is 14 residues. Germline-derived CDR1 and CDR2 are SGHTA and FQGTGA.

The sample holds a few counts of this clonotype. CDR3 amino acids: CAWSSSGGGNTIYF. The CDR3 nucleotides are TGTGCCTGGAGTTCCTCCGGAGGGGGCAACACCATATATTTT. The genes are TRBV30 and TRBJ1-3, with 7 positions matching TRBD1. Germline CDR1 and CDR2: GTSNPN and SVGIG (reference sequence). The CDR3 totals 14 residues. V lost 2 bases to trimming and J lost 7 bases; unmatched junction nucleotides: 8.

The rearrangement links TRBV12-3 or TRBV12-4 to TRBJ2-3; perhaps D is TRBD1 or TRBD2 (5 bases each). The CDR3 covers 10 residues. V was cut by 7 bases and J by 10 bases, with 9 bases left in between. The CDR3 is CASNVGAQYF. The CDR3 DNA sequence: TGTGCCAGCAATGTGGGGGCGCAGTATTTT.

This clonotype turned up a few times. The chain links TRBV12-3 or TRBV12-4 to TRBJ2-2; D unclear. The CDR3 covers 15 residues. Deletions cut 7 bases from V and 0 bases from J, with 12 bases between. The CDR3: CASNAQNANTGELFF. Here the CDR3 DNA reads TGTGCCAGCAACGCACAGAACGCGAACACCGGGGAGCTGTTTTTT.

The chain combines TRBV5-1 with TRBJ1-5; D is ambiguous. The germline gives CDR1 SGHRS, CDR2 YFSETQ. Trimming left V 4 bases short and J 2 bases short, with 13 bases between. The CDR3 runs to 15 residues. The CDR3 reads CASSLRPEGNQPQHF. The CDR3 DNA reads TGCGCCAGCAGCCTGAGGCCGGAGGGCAATCAGCCCCAGCATTTT.